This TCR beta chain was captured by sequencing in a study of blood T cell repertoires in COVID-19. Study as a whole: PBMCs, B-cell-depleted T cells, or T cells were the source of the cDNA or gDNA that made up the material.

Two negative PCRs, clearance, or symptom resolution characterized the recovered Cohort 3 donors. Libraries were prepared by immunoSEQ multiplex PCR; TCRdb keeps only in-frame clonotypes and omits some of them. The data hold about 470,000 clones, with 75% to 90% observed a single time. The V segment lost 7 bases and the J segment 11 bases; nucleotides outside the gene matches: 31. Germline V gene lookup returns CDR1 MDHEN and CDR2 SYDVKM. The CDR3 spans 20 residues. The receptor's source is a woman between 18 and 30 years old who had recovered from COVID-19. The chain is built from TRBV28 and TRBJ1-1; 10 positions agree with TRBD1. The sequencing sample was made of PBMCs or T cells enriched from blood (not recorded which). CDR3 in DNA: TGTGCCAGCATCGGATTCGACAGGGGGCCCATATCACACCCCCCGGGCAGGGCTTTCTTT. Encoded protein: CASIGFDRGPISHPPGRAFF.